A selection of T cell receptor beta chains follows, all from one sample in a study of CD8+CD57+ T cells in acquired aplastic anemia. A single record per CDR3 protein comes from TCRdb applying MiXCR to the reads. The sample has some 200,000 distinct CDR3 sequences, 40% to 55% seen once. Sequenced sample: sorted CD4+, CD8+, or CD8+CD57+ T cells (not recorded which) from PBMCs. The receptors originated from a human donor with aplastic anemia. Each CDR3 is given with its conserved first and last residue. A D gene is named only where the DNA matches it firmly. Part of the rows lack a size; the others show once, few, many or a class for expanded clones.

.	TRBV10-3	.	11	TRBJ2-3	CAISEIDTQYF	TGTGCCATCAGTGAGATAGATACGCAGTATTTT
.	TRBV5-4	.	14	TRBJ2-2	CASSLGWVTGELFF	TGTGCCAGCAGCTTAGGTTGGGTCACCGGGGAGCTGTTTTTT
.	TRBV7-9	TRBD2	15	TRBJ2-2	CASSHRPSGVGELFF	TGTGCCAGCAGCCACCGGCCTAGCGGAGTAGGGGAGCTGTTTTTT
.	TRBV7-3	.	13	TRBJ2-7	CASSLTAGYEQYF	TGTGCCAGCAGCTTAACGGCGGGCTACGAGCAGTACTTC
few	TRBV20-1	TRBD1	14	TRBJ1-2	CSARRRQGEYGYTF	TGCAGTGCTAGAAGAAGACAGGGAGAATATGGCTACACCTTC
many	TRBV4-1	TRBD1	16	TRBJ2-3	CASSQVTGAGTDTQYF	TGCGCCAGCAGCCAAGTCACAGGGGCTGGCACAGATACGCAGTATTTT
.	TRBV2	TRBD1	14	TRBJ1-5	CASSSRDRYQPQHF	TGTGCCAGCAGTTCCCGGGACAGATATCAGCCCCAGCATTTT
.	TRBV27	.	15	TRBJ1-1	CASSLIPKGDTEAFF	TGTGCCAGCAGTTTGATCCCGAAGGGGGACACTGAAGCTTTCTTT
.	TRBV19	.	13	TRBJ2-3	CASSMGDSPAQYF	TGTGCCAGTAGTATGGGTGACTCCCCGGCACAGTATTTT
.	TRBV6-5	.	13	TRBJ2-7	CASSYESYYEQYF	TGTGCCAGCAGTTACGAAAGTTACTACGAGCAGTACTTC
many	TRBV19	.	15	TRBJ2-3	CASSIDSAAPDTQYF	TGTGCCAGTAGTATAGATTCGGCGGCCCCAGATACGCAGTATTTT
many	TRBV5-1	.	15	TRBJ2-1	CASSLTVSSYNEQFF	TGCGCCAGCAGCTTGACGGTTAGCTCCTACAATGAGCAGTTCTTC
.	TRBV2	.	14	TRBJ2-1	CASNLQGTYNEQFF	TGTGCCAGCAATCTACAGGGTACTTACAATGAGCAGTTCTTC
many	TRBV24-1	.	15	TRBJ2-2	CATSDPTLNTGELFF	TGTGCCACCAGTGATCCTACATTGAACACCGGGGAGCTGTTTTTT
few	TRBV12-3/TRBV12-4	.	20	TRBJ2-3	CASSLAPWAGTNILTDTQYF	TGTGCCAGCAGTTTAGCGCCTTGGGCCGGGACCAATATTCTCACAGATACGCAGTATTTT
.	TRBV2	TRBD1	15	TRBJ2-2	CASGGTGRNTGELFF	TGTGCCAGCGGGGGGACAGGGAGAAACACCGGGGAGCTGTTTTTT
.	TRBV20-1	.	13	TRBJ2-3	CSARGSGTDTQYF	TGCAGTGCTAGAGGTTCGGGCACAGATACGCAGTATTTT
once	TRBV30	.	14	TRBJ1-1	CAWTFGSLNTEAFF	TGTGCCTGGACCTTTGGGAGTCTGAACACTGAAGCTTTCTTT
.	TRBV29-1	TRBD1	10	TRBJ2-7	CSLNRGEQYF	TGCAGCCTGAACAGGGGCGAGCAGTACTTC
few	TRBV7-8	.	13	TRBJ2-7	CASSFSFSYEQYF	TGTGCCAGCAGCTTCTCATTCTCCTACGAGCAGTACTTC
many	TRBV10-3	.	18	TRBJ2-5	CAISESLGKGRGGETQYF	TGTGCCATCAGTGAGTCGTTAGGAAAGGGCAGGGGAGGAGAGACCCAGTACTTC
.	TRBV12-3/TRBV12-4	.	13	TRBJ2-7	CASSIRPPSEQYF	TGTGCCAGCAGTATCCGCCCACCAAGCGAGCAGTACTTC
.	TRBV20-1	TRBD2	14	TRBJ2-5	CSARSLAVKETQYF	TGCAGTGCTAGATCACTAGCGGTTAAAGAGACCCAGTACTTC
.	TRBV15	.	16	TRBJ2-5	CATSRDAGPSNQPQYF	TGTGCCACCAGCAGAGATGCAGGTCCGAGCAATCAGCCCCAGTACTTC
.	TRBV6-5	.	16	TRBJ1-2	CASSLMSRGGNYGYTF	TGTGCCAGCAGTTTGATGAGCCGCGGGGGAAACTATGGCTACACCTTC
.	TRBV18	.	15	TRBJ2-2	CASSSGTRNTGELFF	TGTGCCAGCTCTTCCGGGACTCGAAACACCGGGGAGCTGTTTTTT
many	TRBV5-6	.	14	TRBJ1-5	CASSLGRAGQPQHF	TGTGCCAGCAGCTTGGGGAGGGCTGGGCAGCCCCAGCATTTT
many	TRBV7-3	.	14	TRBJ1-2	CASSLTGGSAGYTF	TGTGCCAGCAGCTTAACGGGCGGGTCGGCTGGCTACACCTTC
.	TRBV29-1	TRBD1	11	TRBJ2-1	CSHRDRGEQFF	TGCAGCCACCGGGACAGGGGCGAGCAGTTCTTC
.	TRBV11-2	.	13	TRBJ2-2	CASSSTNTGELFF	TGTGCCAGCAGCTCCACCAACACCGGGGAGCTGTTTTTT
many	TRBV19	TRBD2	16	TRBJ2-3	CASSMRTSGSRDTQYF	TGTGCCAGTAGTATGCGGACTAGCGGGAGTCGGGATACGCAGTATTTT
many	TRBV15	.	13	TRBJ1-2	CATSNRVDYGYTF	TGTGCCACCAGTAACAGGGTGGACTATGGCTACACCTTC
.	TRBV19	.	13	TRBJ1-4	CASSVRVNEKLFF	TGTGCCAGTAGTGTGAGAGTTAATGAAAAACTGTTTTTT
.	TRBV4-3	TRBD2	15	TRBJ2-7	CASSQALAGSYEQYF	TGCGCCAGCAGCCAAGCGTTAGCGGGGTCCTACGAGCAGTACTTC
.	TRBV7-9	.	13	TRBJ1-6	CASSLVQEPPLHF	TGTGCCAGCAGCTTGGTGCAGGAACCGCCCCTCCACTTT
many	TRBV5-1	.	13	TRBJ1-2	CASSLDADYGYTF	TGCGCCAGCAGCTTGGACGCGGACTATGGCTACACCTTC
once	TRBV24-1	.	17	TRBJ1-3	CATSEGGLAASGNSIYF	TGTGCCACCAGTGAAGGGGGACTAGCGGCGTCTGGAAACTCCATATATTTT
.	TRBV10-3	.	18	TRBJ1-1	CANSMPQGKGGRNTEAFF	TGTGCCAACAGCATGCCTCAGGGGAAAGGGGGAAGAAACACTGAAGCTTTCTTT
many	TRBV7-2	.	13	TRBJ1-6	CASSVPRASPLHF	TGTGCCAGCAGCGTACCCAGGGCGTCACCCCTCCACTTT
.	TRBV19	.	13	TRBJ2-1	CASSTMDSPRWFF	TGTGCCAGTAGTACCATGGACAGCCCGAGGTGGTTCTTC
once	TRBV5-1	.	14	TRBJ1-6	CASSLQSDNSPLHF	TGCGCCAGCAGCTTGCAATCGGATAATTCACCCCTCCACTTT
once	TRBV9	TRBD1	18	TRBJ1-1	CASSSVFGDRGRNTEAFF	TGTGCCAGCAGCAGCGTTTTTGGGGACAGGGGGCGGAACACTGAAGCTTTCTTT
.	TRBV19	.	12	TRBJ2-5	CASSSDQETQYF	TGTGCCAGTAGTTCGGACCAAGAGACCCAGTACTTC
.	TRBV4-2	.	20	TRBJ1-4	CASSQDRLRQPDATNEKLFF	TGTGCCAGCAGCCAAGATCGTCTCAGGCAGCCAGATGCAACTAATGAAAAACTGTTTTTT
many	TRBV6-6	.	14	TRBJ2-7	CASSYASSSYEQYF	TGTGCCAGCAGTTACGCATCGTCCTCCTACGAGCAGTACTTC
.	TRBV19	.	13	TRBJ1-5	CASSIVPYQPQHF	TGTGCCAGTAGTATAGTTCCCTATCAGCCCCAGCATTTT
.	TRBV7-9	TRBD1	14	TRBJ2-1	CASGGTGKDNEQFF	TGTGCCAGCGGCGGGACAGGGAAGGACAATGAGCAGTTCTTC
.	TRBV11-1	TRBD2	16	TRBJ2-1	CASSSATSGRDNEQFF	TGTGCCAGCAGCTCTGCGACTAGCGGGAGGGACAATGAGCAGTTCTTC
.	TRBV7-9	.	13	TRBJ1-1	CASSLEVTTEAFF	TGTGCCAGCAGCTTAGAGGTTACCACTGAAGCTTTCTTT
.	TRBV6-1	.	15	TRBJ1-2	CASSIRQIQNYGYTF	TGTGCCAGCAGTATCCGGCAGATTCAGAACTATGGCTACACCTTC
.	TRBV2	.	13	TRBJ2-5	CASRPRARETQYF	TGCGCCAGCAGGCCTAGGGCGAGGGAGACCCAGTACTTC
many	TRBV20-1	.	10	TRBJ2-1	CSARANEQFF	TGCAGTGCTAGGGCAAATGAGCAGTTCTTC
many	TRBV2	.	12	TRBJ1-1	CASARVNTEAFF	TGTGCCAGCGCCCGAGTGAACACTGAAGCTTTCTTT
.	TRBV6-1	.	16	TRBJ2-2	CASRLRGFRDTGELFF	TGTGCCAGCAGGCTCAGGGGTTTCAGGGACACCGGGGAGCTGTTTTTT
.	TRBV20-1	.	14	TRBJ2-5	CSASLRWYQETQYF	TGCAGTGCTAGCCTACGGTGGTACCAAGAGACCCAGTACTTC
.	TRBV7-6	.	16	TRBJ2-6	CASSLGWGAGANVLTF	TGTGCCAGCAGCTTAGGGTGGGGGGCGGGGGCCAACGTCCTGACTTTC
.	TRBV7-9	TRBD1	14	TRBJ1-2	CASSRGTGGGGYTF	TGTGCCAGCAGCCGGGGGACAGGGGGCGGTGGCTACACCTTC
.	TRBV19	.	13	TRBJ1-5	CASGSVVAQPQHF	TGTGCCAGTGGGTCGGTTGTGGCCCAGCCCCAGCATTTT
.	TRBV20-1	TRBD2	15	TRBJ2-7	CSARPPGTSFDEQYF	TGCAGTGCTAGACCTCCCGGGACTAGCTTCGACGAGCAGTACTTC
few	TRBV12-5	TRBD1	14	TRBJ1-4	CASGHRDRNEKLFF	TGTGCTAGTGGCCACCGGGACAGAAATGAAAAACTGTTTTTT